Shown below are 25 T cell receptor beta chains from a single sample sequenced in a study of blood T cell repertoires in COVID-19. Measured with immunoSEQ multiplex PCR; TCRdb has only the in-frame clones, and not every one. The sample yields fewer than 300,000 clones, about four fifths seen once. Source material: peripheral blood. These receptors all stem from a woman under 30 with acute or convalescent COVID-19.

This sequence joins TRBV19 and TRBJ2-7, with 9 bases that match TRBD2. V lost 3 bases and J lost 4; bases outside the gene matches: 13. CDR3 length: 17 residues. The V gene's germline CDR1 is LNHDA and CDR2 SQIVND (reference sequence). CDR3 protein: CASSIPIGVAGVYEQYF. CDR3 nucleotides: TGTGCCAGTAGTATCCCAATTGGGGTAGCGGGAGTTTACGAGCAGTACTTC. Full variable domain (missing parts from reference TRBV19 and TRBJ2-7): DGGITQSPKYLFRKEGQNVTLSCEQNLNHDAMYWYRQDPGQGLRLIYYSQIVNDFQKGDIAEGYSVSREKKESFPLTVTSAQKNPTAFYLCASSIPIGVAGVYEQYFGPGTRLTVT.

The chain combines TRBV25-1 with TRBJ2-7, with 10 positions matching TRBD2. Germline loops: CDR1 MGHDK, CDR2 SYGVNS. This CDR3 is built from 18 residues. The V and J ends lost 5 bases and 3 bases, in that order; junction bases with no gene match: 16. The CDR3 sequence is CASSPEGRASGSSYEQYF. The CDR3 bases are TGTGCCAGCAGTCCCGAAGGCCGAGCTAGCGGGAGTAGCTACGAGCAGTACTTC.

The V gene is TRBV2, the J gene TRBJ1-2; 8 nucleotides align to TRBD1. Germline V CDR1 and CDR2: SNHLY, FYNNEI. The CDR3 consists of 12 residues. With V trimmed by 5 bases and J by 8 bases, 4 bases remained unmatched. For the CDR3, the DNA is TGTGCCAGCAGTACGGACAGGGTCGGCTACACCTTC. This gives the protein CASSTDRVGYTF.

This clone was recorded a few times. The CDR3 DNA follows: TGTGCCACCAGCAGGGCGTACGAAGAGACCCAGTACTTC. Its translation is CATSRAYEETQYF. The V and J genes are TRBV24-1 and TRBJ2-5; TRBD1 is a possible D gene (5 bases). The CDR3 consists of 13 residues. The germline CDR1 and CDR2 sequences are KGHDR and SFDVKD. V was pared by 7 bases and J by 3 bases, with 11 bases between.

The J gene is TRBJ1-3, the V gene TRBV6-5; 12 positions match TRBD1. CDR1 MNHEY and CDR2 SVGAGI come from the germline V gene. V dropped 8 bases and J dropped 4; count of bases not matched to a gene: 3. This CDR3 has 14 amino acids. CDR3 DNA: TGTGCCAGCGGGACAGGGGGCGTCGGAAACACCATATATTTT. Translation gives CASGTGGVGNTIYF.

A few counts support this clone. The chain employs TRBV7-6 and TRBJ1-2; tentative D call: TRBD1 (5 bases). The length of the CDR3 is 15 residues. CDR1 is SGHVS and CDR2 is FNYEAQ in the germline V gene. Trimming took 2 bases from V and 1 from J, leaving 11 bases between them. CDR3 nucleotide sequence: TGTGCCAGCAGCTTACGCGAGACAGATAACTATGGCTACACCTTC. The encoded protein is CASSLRETDNYGYTF.

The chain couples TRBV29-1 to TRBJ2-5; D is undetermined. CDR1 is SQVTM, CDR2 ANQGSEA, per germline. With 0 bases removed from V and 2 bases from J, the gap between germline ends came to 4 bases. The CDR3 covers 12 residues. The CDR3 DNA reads TGCAGCGTTGAAGACAGACAAGAGACCCAGTACTTC. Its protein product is CSVEDRQETQYF.

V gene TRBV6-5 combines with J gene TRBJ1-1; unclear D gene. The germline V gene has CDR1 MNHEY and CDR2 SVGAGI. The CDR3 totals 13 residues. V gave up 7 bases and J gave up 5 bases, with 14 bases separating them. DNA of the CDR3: TGTGCCAGCAATCTTAATGGGAGGACTGAAGCTTTCTTT. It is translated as CASNLNGRTEAFF.

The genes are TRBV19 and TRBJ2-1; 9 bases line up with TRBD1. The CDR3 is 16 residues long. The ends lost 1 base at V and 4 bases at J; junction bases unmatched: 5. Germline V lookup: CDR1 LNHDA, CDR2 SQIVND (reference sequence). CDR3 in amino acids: CASSIGDRVIYNEQFF. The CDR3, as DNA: TGTGCCAGTAGTATAGGGGACAGGGTCATTTACAATGAGCAGTTCTTC.

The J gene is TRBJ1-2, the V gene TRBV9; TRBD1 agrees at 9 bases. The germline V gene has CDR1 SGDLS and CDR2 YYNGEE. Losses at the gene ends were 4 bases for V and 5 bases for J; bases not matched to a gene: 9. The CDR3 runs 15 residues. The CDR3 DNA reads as TGTGCCAGCAGCCCGGGACAGGGATATTATTATGGCTACACCTTC. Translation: CASSPGQGYYYGYTF. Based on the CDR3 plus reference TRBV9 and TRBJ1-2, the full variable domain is DSGVTQTPKHLITATGQRVTLRCSPRSGDLSVYWYQQSLDQGLQFLIQYYNGEERAKGNILERFSAQQFPDLHSELNLSSLELGDSALYFCASSPGQGYYYGYTFGSGTRLTVV.

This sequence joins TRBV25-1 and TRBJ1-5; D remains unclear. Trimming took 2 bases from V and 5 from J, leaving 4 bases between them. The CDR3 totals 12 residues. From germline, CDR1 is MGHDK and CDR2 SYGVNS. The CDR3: CASSETYQPQHF. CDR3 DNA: TGTGCCAGCAGTGAAACTTATCAGCCCCAGCATTTT.

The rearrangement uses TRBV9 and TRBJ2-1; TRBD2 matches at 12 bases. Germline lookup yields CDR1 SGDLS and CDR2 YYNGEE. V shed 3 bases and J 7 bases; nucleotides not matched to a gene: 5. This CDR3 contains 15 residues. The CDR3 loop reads CASSATSGSSNEQFF. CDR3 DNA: TGTGCCAGCAGCGCGACTAGCGGGAGTTCTAATGAGCAGTTCTTC.

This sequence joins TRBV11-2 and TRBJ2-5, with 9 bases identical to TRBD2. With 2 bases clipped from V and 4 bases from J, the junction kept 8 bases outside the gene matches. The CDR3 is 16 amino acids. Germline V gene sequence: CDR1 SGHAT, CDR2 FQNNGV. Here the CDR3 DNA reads TGTGCCAGCAGCTTACTAGCGGGAACGCTCGGAGAGACCCAGTACTTC. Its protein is CASSLLAGTLGETQYF.

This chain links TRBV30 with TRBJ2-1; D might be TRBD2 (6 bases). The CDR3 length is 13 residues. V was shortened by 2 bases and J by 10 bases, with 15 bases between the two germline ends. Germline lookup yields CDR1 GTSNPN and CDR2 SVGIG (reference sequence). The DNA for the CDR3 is TGTGCCTGGAGTCCCCGAGGGCTAGCGGAGCAGTTCTTC. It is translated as CAWSPRGLAEQFF.

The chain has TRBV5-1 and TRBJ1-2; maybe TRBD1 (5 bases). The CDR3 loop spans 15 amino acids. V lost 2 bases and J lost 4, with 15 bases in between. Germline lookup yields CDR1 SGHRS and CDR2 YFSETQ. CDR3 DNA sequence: TGCGCCAGCAGCTTAGGCCAGGGCGGTGGCTATGGCTACACCTTC. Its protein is CASSLGQGGGYGYTF.

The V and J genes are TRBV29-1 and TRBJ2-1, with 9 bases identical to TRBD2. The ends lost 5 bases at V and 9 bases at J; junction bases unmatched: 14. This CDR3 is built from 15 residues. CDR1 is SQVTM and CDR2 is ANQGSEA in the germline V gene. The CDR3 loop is CSVRPSGTARGEQFF. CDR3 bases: TGCAGCGTTCGGCCTAGCGGGACCGCCCGGGGTGAGCAGTTCTTC.

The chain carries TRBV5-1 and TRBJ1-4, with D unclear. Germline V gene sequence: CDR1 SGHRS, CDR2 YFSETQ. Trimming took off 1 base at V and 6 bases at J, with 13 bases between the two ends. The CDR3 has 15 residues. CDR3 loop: CASSLLGSSDEKLFF. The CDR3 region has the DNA TGCGCCAGCAGCTTGTTAGGGAGTTCAGATGAAAAACTGTTTTTT. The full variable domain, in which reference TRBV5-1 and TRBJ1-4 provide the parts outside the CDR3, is KAGVTQTPRYLIKTRGQQVTLSCSPISGHRSVSWYQQTPGQGLQFLFEYFSETQRNKGNFPGRFSGRQFSNSRSEMNVSTLELGDSALYLCASSLLGSSDEKLFFGSGTQLSVL.

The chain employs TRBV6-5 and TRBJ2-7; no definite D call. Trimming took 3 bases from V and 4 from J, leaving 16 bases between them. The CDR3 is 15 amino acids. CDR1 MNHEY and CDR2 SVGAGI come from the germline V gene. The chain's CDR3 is CASSYGDPRWYEQYF. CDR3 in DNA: TGTGCCAGCAGTTATGGTGACCCGAGGTGGTACGAGCAGTACTTC.

The CDR3 DNA is TGTGCCAGCAGCACCTCCGGGATCTTCAATGAGCAGTTCTTC. It codes for CASSTSGIFNEQFF. The chain has TRBV28 and TRBJ2-1; maybe TRBD2 (5 bases). CDR3 length equals 14 residues. Germline CDR1 is MDHEN and CDR2 is SYDVKM. V was trimmed by 6 bases and J by 6 bases, leaving 15 bases between them.

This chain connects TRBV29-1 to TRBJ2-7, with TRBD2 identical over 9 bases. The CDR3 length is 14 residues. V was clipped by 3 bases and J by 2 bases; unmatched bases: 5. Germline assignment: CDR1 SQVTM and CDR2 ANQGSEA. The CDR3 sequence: CSVESREGPYEQYF. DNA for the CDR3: TGCAGCGTTGAGTCGCGGGAGGGCCCCTACGAGCAGTACTTC.

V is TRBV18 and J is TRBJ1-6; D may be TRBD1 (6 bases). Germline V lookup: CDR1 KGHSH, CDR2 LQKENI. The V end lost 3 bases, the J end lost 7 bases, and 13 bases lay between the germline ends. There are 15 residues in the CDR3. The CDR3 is CASSPRDTRNSPLHF. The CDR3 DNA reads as TGTGCCAGCTCACCCCGGGACACTAGGAATTCACCCCTCCACTTT.

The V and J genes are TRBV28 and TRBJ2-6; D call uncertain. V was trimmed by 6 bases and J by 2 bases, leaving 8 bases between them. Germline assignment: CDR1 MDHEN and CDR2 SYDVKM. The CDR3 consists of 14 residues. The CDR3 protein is CASSPVAGANVLTF. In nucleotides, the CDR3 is TGTGCCAGCAGCCCGGTGGCTGGGGCCAACGTCCTGACTTTC.

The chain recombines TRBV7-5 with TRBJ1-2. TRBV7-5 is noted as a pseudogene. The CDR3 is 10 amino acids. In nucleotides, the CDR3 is TGTGCCAGAAGCCTCTATGGCTACACCTTC. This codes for CARSLYGYTF.

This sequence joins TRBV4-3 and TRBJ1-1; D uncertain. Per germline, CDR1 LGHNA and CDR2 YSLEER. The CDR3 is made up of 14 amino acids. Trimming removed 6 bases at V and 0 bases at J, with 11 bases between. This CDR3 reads CASRFREMNTEAFF. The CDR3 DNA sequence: TGCGCCAGCAGATTTCGGGAAATGAACACTGAAGCTTTCTTT.

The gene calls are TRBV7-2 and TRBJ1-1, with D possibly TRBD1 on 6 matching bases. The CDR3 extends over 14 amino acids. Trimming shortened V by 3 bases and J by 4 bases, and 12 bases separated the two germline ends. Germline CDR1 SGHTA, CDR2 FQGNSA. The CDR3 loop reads CASSLFRDTTEAFF. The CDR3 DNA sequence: TGTGCCAGCAGCTTGTTCCGGGACACCACTGAAGCTTTCTTT.